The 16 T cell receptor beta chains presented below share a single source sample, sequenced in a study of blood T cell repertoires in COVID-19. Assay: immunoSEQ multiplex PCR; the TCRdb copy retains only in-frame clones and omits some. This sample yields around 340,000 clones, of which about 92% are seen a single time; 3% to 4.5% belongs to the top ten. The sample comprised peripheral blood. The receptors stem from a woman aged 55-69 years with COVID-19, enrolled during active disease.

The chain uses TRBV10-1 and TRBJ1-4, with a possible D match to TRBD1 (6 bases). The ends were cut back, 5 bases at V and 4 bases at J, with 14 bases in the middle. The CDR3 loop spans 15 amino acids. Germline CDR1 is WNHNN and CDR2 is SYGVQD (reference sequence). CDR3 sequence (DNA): TGCGCCAGCAGTAAGGGGCAGGGGTATAATGAAAAACTGTTTTTT. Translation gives CASSKGQGYNEKLFF.

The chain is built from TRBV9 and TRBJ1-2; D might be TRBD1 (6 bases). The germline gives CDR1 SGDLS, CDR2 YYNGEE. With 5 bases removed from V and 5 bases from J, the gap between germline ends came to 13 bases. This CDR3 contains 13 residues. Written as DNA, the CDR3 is TGTGCCAGCAGTTCGAGGGGGGGTTATGGCTACACCTTC. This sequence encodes CASSSRGGYGYTF.

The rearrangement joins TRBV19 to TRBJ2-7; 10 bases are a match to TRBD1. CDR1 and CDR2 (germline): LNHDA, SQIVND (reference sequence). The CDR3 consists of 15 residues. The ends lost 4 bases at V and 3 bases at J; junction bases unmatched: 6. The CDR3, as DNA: TGTGCCAGTAGTAACCCCGGGACAGGGGACTACGAGCAGTACTTC. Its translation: CASSNPGTGDYEQYF. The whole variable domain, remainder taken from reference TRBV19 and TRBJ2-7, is DGGITQSPKYLFRKEGQNVTLSCEQNLNHDAMYWYRQDPGQGLRLIYYSQIVNDFQKGDIAEGYSVSREKKESFPLTVTSAQKNPTAFYLCASSNPGTGDYEQYFGPGTRLTVT.

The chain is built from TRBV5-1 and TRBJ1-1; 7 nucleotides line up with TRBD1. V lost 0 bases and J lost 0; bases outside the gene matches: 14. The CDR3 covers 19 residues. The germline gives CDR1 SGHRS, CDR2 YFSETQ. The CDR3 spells CASSLGGQPYLQMNTEAFF. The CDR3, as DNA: TGCGCCAGCAGCTTGGGGGGACAGCCTTACCTGCAGATGAACACTGAAGCTTTCTTT. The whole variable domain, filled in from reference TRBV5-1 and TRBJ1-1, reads KAGVTQTPRYLIKTRGQQVTLSCSPISGHRSVSWYQQTPGQGLQFLFEYFSETQRNKGNFPGRFSGRQFSNSRSEMNVSTLELGDSALYLCASSLGGQPYLQMNTEAFFGQGTRLTVV.

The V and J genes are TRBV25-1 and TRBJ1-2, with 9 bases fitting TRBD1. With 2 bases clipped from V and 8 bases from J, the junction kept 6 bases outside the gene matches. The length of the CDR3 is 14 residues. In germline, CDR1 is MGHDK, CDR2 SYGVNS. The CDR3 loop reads CASSEGGTGLGYTF. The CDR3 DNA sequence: TGTGCCAGCAGTGAAGGGGGGACAGGGCTCGGCTACACCTTC.

CDR3 in DNA: TGTGCCTGGAAAGGAGACTACGAGCAGTACTTC. This sequence encodes CAWKGDYEQYF. V gene TRBV30 combines with J gene TRBJ2-7, with unresolved D. The CDR3 is 11 amino acids. V dropped 4 bases and J dropped 3 bases, with 7 bases sitting between them. Germline V gene lookup returns CDR1 GTSNPN and CDR2 SVGIG (reference sequence).

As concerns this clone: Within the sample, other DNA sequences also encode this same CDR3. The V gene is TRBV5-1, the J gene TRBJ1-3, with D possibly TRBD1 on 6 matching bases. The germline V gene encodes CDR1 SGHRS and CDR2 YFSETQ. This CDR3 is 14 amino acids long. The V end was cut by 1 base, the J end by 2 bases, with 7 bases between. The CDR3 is CASSLSGAGNTIYF. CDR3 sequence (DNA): TGCGCCAGCAGCTTGTCAGGGGCTGGAAACACCATATATTTT.

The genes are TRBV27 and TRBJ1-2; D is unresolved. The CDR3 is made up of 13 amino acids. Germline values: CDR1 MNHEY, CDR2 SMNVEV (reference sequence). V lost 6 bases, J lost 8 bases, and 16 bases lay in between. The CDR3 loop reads CASSDHPGAGYTF. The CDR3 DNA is TGTGCCAGCAGCGACCATCCCGGAGCCGGCTACACCTTC.

Written as DNA, the CDR3 is TGTGCCAGCAGCTTAACTAGCGGGGAATACGAGCAGTACTTC. This translates into CASSLTSGEYEQYF. J is TRBJ2-7 and V is TRBV7-2, with 10 nucleotides matching TRBD2. Per the germline V gene, CDR1 is SGHTA and CDR2 is FQGNSA. The V gene end was trimmed by 2 bases and the J gene end by 4 bases; junction bases not matched to a gene: 2. This CDR3 spans 14 amino acids.

The CDR3 here is CATNGGGNQPQHF. The CDR3 bases are TGTGCCACCAACGGAGGCGGCAATCAGCCCCAGCATTTT. The rearrangement joins TRBV18 to TRBJ1-5; no firm D call. Between the trimmed V and J ends, which lost 10 bases and 2 bases, there was a span of 12 bases. This CDR3 spans 13 amino acids. Looked up from germline, CDR1 is KGHSH and CDR2 is LQKENI.

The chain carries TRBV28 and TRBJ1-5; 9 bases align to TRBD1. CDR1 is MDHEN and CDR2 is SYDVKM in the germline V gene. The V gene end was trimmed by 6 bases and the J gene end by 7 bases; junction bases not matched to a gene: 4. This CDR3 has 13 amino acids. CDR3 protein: CASSHDRGQPQHF. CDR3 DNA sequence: TGTGCCAGCAGCCACGACAGGGGGCAGCCCCAGCATTTT.

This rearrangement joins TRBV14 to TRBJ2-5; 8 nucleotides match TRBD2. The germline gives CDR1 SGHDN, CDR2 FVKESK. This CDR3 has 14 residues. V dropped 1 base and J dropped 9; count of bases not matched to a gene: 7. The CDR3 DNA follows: TGTGCCAGCAGCCAAGTCGGGACTAGTGCGTCCCAGTACTTC. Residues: CASSQVGTSASQYF.

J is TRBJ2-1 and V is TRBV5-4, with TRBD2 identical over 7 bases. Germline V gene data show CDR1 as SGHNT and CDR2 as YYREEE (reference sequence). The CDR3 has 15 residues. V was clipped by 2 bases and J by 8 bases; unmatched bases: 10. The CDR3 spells CASSLRLAGGDEQFF. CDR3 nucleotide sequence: TGTGCCAGCAGCTTAAGACTAGCTGGGGGGGATGAGCAGTTCTTC. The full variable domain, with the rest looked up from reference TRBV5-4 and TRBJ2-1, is ETGVTQSPTHLIKTRGQQVTLRCSSQSGHNTVSWYQQALGQGPQFIFQYYREEENGRGNFPPRFSGLQFPNYSSELNVNALELDDSALYLCASSLRLAGGDEQFFGPGTRLTVL.

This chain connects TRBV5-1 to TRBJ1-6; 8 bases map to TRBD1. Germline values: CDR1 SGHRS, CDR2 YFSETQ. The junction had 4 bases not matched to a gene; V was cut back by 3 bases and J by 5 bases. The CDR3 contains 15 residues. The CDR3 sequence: CASSWSTGDNSPLHF. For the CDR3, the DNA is TGCGCCAGCAGCTGGTCGACAGGGGATAATTCACCCCTCCACTTT.

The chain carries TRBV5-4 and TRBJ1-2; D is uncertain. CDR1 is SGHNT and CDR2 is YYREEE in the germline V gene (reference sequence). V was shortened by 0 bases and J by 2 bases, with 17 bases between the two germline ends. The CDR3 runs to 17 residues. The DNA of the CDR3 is TGTGCCAGCAGCTTGGCTCTTGGCCAGGCTCCCAACTATGGCTACACCTTC. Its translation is CASSLALGQAPNYGYTF.

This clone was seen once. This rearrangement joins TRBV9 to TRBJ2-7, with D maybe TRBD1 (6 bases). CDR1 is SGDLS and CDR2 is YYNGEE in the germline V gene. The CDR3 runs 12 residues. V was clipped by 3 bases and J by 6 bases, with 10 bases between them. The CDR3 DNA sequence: TGTGCCAGCAGCGCAACAGGGTTCGAGCAGTACTTC. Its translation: CASSATGFEQYF. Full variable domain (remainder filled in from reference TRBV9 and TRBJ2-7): DSGVTQTPKHLITATGQRVTLRCSPRSGDLSVYWYQQSLDQGLQFLIQYYNGEERAKGNILERFSAQQFPDLHSELNLSSLELGDSALYFCASSATGFEQYFGPGTRLTVT.